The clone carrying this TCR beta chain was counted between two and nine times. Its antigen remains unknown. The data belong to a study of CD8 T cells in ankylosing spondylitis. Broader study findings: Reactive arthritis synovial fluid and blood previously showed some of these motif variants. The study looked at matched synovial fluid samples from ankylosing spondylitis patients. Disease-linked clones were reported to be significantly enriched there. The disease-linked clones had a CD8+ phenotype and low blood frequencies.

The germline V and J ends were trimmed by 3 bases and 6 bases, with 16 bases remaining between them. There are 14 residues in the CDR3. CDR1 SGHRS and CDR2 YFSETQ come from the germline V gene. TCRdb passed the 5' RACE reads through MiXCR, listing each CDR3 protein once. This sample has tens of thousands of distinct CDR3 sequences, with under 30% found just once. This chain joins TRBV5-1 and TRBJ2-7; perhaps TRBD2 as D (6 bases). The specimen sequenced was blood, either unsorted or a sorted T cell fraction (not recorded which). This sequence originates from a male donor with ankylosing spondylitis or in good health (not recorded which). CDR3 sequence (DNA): TGCGCCAGCAGCTCCTCGATGGGGGGATCCGAGCAGTACTTC. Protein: CASSSSMGGSEQYF.